A selection of T cell receptor beta chains follows, all from one sample in a study of blood T cells in healthy people across ages. From the 5' RACE reads, TCRdb called clonotypes with MiXCR, one entry per CDR3 protein. The table has more than 800,000 distinct CDR3 sequences, around 26% seen once. Sequencing was performed on blood. The origin of the receptors is a woman at least 80 years old in good health. CDR3s include the opening cysteine and the closing phenylalanine or tryptophan. The D gene is left open where the match is weak. Some rows mark clone size as missing; the rest say once, few, many or name a class of expanded clone.

v_call: TRBV7-2; clone_size: many; d_call: TRBD2; j_call: TRBJ2-5; cdr3_aa: CASSPGLAGGPQETQYF; cdr3_nt: TGTGCCAGCAGCCCAGGACTAGCGGGGGGGCCTCAAGAGACCCAGTACTTC
v_call: TRBV20-1; clone_size: .; d_call: .; j_call: TRBJ1-5; cdr3_aa: CSASGGANNQPQHF; cdr3_nt: TGCAGTGCTAGCGGAGGGGCGAACAATCAGCCCCAGCATTTT
v_call: TRBV2; clone_size: .; d_call: TRBD1; j_call: TRBJ1-1; cdr3_aa: CASRQGAASTEAFF; cdr3_nt: TGTGCCAGCAGACAGGGGGCGGCTTCCACTGAAGCTTTCTTT
v_call: TRBV7-3; clone_size: .; d_call: .; j_call: TRBJ2-1; cdr3_aa: CATYTRTDEQFF; cdr3_nt: TGTGCCACCTACACCCGTACGGATGAGCAGTTCTTC
v_call: TRBV7-2; clone_size: many; d_call: .; j_call: TRBJ1-2; cdr3_aa: CASSLVVRDYGYTF; cdr3_nt: TGTGCCAGCAGCTTGGTGGTTCGAGACTATGGCTACACCTTC
v_call: TRBV20-1; clone_size: few; d_call: .; j_call: TRBJ1-5; cdr3_aa: CSASREGPQHF; cdr3_nt: TGCAGTGCTAGCAGGGAGGGGCCCCAGCATTTT
v_call: TRBV30; clone_size: .; d_call: .; j_call: TRBJ1-1; cdr3_aa: CAWRAGALGTEAFF; cdr3_nt: TGTGCCTGGAGGGCGGGGGCGCTGGGCACTGAAGCTTTCTTT
v_call: TRBV7-2; clone_size: many; d_call: .; j_call: TRBJ2-7; cdr3_aa: CASSLQQHYEQYF; cdr3_nt: TGTGCCAGCAGCTTACAGCAACACTACGAGCAGTACTTC
v_call: TRBV20-1; clone_size: .; d_call: TRBD2; j_call: TRBJ2-7; cdr3_aa: CSARVAGGGILYEQYF; cdr3_nt: TGCAGTGCTAGAGTAGCCGGCGGGGGAATTCTTTACGAGCAGTACTTC
v_call: TRBV6-5; clone_size: .; d_call: .; j_call: TRBJ2-3; cdr3_aa: CASNPGFASTGTQYF; cdr3_nt: TGTGCCAGCAACCCGGGGTTCGCCAGCACAGGTACGCAGTATTTT
v_call: TRBV4-3; clone_size: many; d_call: .; j_call: TRBJ1-6; cdr3_aa: CASSPDSFSYNSPLHF; cdr3_nt: TGCGCCAGCAGCCCGGACAGCTTCTCCTATAATTCACCCCTCCACTTT
v_call: TRBV7-2; clone_size: .; d_call: .; j_call: TRBJ2-3; cdr3_aa: CASSFFTGGGDGGQYF; cdr3_nt: TGTGCCAGCAGCTTCTTTACAGGAGGGGGTGATGGCGGGCAGTATTTT
v_call: TRBV7-2; clone_size: few; d_call: TRBD1; j_call: TRBJ2-3; cdr3_aa: CASRGTGSDTQYF; cdr3_nt: TGTGCCAGCCGGGGGACAGGGTCAGATACGCAGTATTTT
v_call: TRBV12-3/TRBV12-4; clone_size: many; d_call: .; j_call: TRBJ1-2; cdr3_aa: CASSLYPRGSYGYTF; cdr3_nt: TGTGCCAGCAGTTTATACCCCCGGGGGAGCTATGGCTACACCTTC
v_call: TRBV6-6; clone_size: few; d_call: .; j_call: TRBJ1-4; cdr3_aa: CATNTQGRSEKLFF; cdr3_nt: TGTGCCACTAATACGCAGGGGCGGAGTGAAAAACTGTTTTTT
v_call: TRBV4-1; clone_size: many; d_call: .; j_call: TRBJ1-5; cdr3_aa: CASSQETDPPQHF; cdr3_nt: TGCGCCAGCAGCCAAGAAACCGACCCGCCCCAGCATTTT
v_call: TRBV20-1; clone_size: many; d_call: .; j_call: TRBJ1-2; cdr3_aa: CSATSQSFYGYTF; cdr3_nt: TGCAGTGCTACAAGCCAGTCTTTCTATGGCTACACCTTC
v_call: TRBV21-1; clone_size: many; d_call: .; j_call: TRBJ2-1; cdr3_aa: CASSRGDANWDNEQFF; cdr3_nt: TGTGCCAGCAGCAGAGGAGACGCGAATTGGGACAATGAGCAGTTCTTC
v_call: TRBV20-1; clone_size: many; d_call: TRBD2; j_call: TRBJ2-5; cdr3_aa: CSSTKGGETQYF; cdr3_nt: TGCAGTTCCACCAAGGGAGGGGAGACCCAGTACTTC
v_call: TRBV9; clone_size: many; d_call: TRBD2; j_call: TRBJ2-7; cdr3_aa: CASSTVAGVNEQYF; cdr3_nt: TGTGCCAGCAGCACAGTAGCGGGGGTAAACGAGCAGTACTTC
v_call: TRBV7-9; clone_size: .; d_call: .; j_call: TRBJ1-1; cdr3_aa: CASSLGGVGSPAGTEAFF; cdr3_nt: TGTGCCAGCAGCTTAGGGGGGGTGGGTTCCCCCGCGGGAACTGAAGCTTTCTTT
v_call: TRBV5-1; clone_size: .; d_call: TRBD1; j_call: TRBJ2-1; cdr3_aa: CASSLPGQGRNNEQFF; cdr3_nt: TGCGCCAGCAGCTTGCCGGGACAGGGACGGAACAATGAGCAGTTCTTC
v_call: TRBV5-1; clone_size: .; d_call: .; j_call: TRBJ2-7; cdr3_aa: CASSPVMIKVSSYEQYF; cdr3_nt: TGCGCCAGCAGCCCAGTCATGATAAAGGTGAGCTCCTACGAGCAGTACTTC
v_call: TRBV3-1; clone_size: .; d_call: TRBD1; j_call: TRBJ2-1; cdr3_aa: CASSQGTGAYEQFF; cdr3_nt: TGTGCCAGCAGCCAAGGGACAGGGGCCTACGAGCAGTTCTTC
v_call: TRBV11-2; clone_size: few; d_call: .; j_call: TRBJ2-1; cdr3_aa: CASTTSRGLNNEQFF; cdr3_nt: TGTGCCAGCACCACCTCTCGGGGCCTGAACAATGAGCAGTTCTTC
v_call: TRBV7-2; clone_size: many; d_call: .; j_call: TRBJ2-7; cdr3_aa: CASSVQTGEVYEQYF; cdr3_nt: TGTGCCAGCAGCGTTCAGACAGGAGAAGTCTACGAGCAGTACTTC
v_call: TRBV6-5; clone_size: few; d_call: .; j_call: TRBJ1-5; cdr3_aa: CASSYREGSQPQHF; cdr3_nt: TGTGCCAGCAGTTACAGAGAAGGAAGTCAGCCCCAGCATTTT
v_call: TRBV2; clone_size: many; d_call: TRBD1; j_call: TRBJ2-5; cdr3_aa: CASRGTGASRETQYF; cdr3_nt: TGTGCCAGCAGGGGGACAGGGGCGAGTCGGGAGACCCAGTACTTC
v_call: TRBV7-2; clone_size: many; d_call: TRBD1; j_call: TRBJ2-7; cdr3_aa: CASSSAGTGFYEQYF; cdr3_nt: TGTGCCAGCAGCTCCGCCGGGACAGGGTTCTACGAGCAGTACTTC
v_call: TRBV6-2/TRBV6-3; clone_size: .; d_call: .; j_call: TRBJ1-2; cdr3_aa: CAGSYDGLTNYGYTF; cdr3_nt: TGTGCCGGCAGTTACGACGGGCTCACTAACTATGGCTACACCTTC
v_call: TRBV7-9; clone_size: many; d_call: TRBD2; j_call: TRBJ2-5; cdr3_aa: CASSSQGVGLALETQYF; cdr3_nt: TGTGCCAGCAGCTCCCAAGGAGTGGGACTAGCATTAGAGACCCAGTACTTC
v_call: TRBV14; clone_size: many; d_call: .; j_call: TRBJ2-6; cdr3_aa: CASSQQAKSSGANVLTF; cdr3_nt: TGTGCCAGCAGCCAACAGGCGAAAAGCTCTGGGGCCAACGTCCTGACTTTC
v_call: TRBV15; clone_size: .; d_call: .; j_call: TRBJ1-4; cdr3_aa: CATSSHRRTNEKLFF; cdr3_nt: TGTGCCACCAGCTCTCACAGGAGAACAAATGAAAAACTGTTTTTT
v_call: TRBV11-3; clone_size: few; d_call: .; j_call: TRBJ2-3; cdr3_aa: CASSLSIFSDTQYF; cdr3_nt: TGTGCCAGCAGCTTATCAATATTCTCAGATACGCAGTATTTT
v_call: TRBV5-1; clone_size: many; d_call: .; j_call: TRBJ1-2; cdr3_aa: CASRPTTGDRSYGYTF; cdr3_nt: TGCGCCAGCAGGCCGACAACTGGTGACAGGAGCTATGGCTACACCTTC
v_call: TRBV5-1; clone_size: many; d_call: .; j_call: TRBJ1-2; cdr3_aa: CASRSDSNYGYTF; cdr3_nt: TGCGCCAGTAGAAGCGATTCTAACTATGGCTACACCTTC
v_call: TRBV20-1; clone_size: many; d_call: TRBD1; j_call: TRBJ2-7; cdr3_aa: CSGETGGRYEQYF; cdr3_nt: TGCAGTGGTGAGACAGGGGGACGTTACGAGCAGTACTTC
v_call: TRBV11-2; clone_size: .; d_call: .; j_call: TRBJ1-1; cdr3_aa: CASTLLGEAFF; cdr3_nt: TGTGCCAGCACCCTATTGGGTGAAGCCTTCTTT
v_call: TRBV4-3; clone_size: .; d_call: TRBD1; j_call: TRBJ2-2; cdr3_aa: CASSQGDRVGELFF; cdr3_nt: TGCGCCAGCAGCCAAGGGGACAGAGTCGGGGAGCTGTTTTTT
v_call: TRBV4-3; clone_size: .; d_call: .; j_call: TRBJ2-5; cdr3_aa: CASSQGNSGLQETQYF; cdr3_nt: TGCGCCAGCAGCCAAGGGAATAGCGGCCTGCAAGAGACCCAGTACTTC
v_call: TRBV6-2/TRBV6-3; clone_size: many; d_call: TRBD1; j_call: TRBJ2-4; cdr3_aa: CASSYSDRGNIQYF; cdr3_nt: TGTGCCAGCAGTTACTCGGACAGGGGAAACATTCAGTACTTC